These T cell receptor beta chains were read from a single sample in a study of blood T cell repertoires in COVID-19. Assay used: immunoSEQ multiplex PCR; TCRdb lists only in-frame clones, some missing. The sample lists approximately 90,000 clones; around nine tenths were seen once. The specimen was peripheral blood. The origin of the receptors is a woman of 80 years or more with acute or convalescent COVID-19. Each CDR3 is given without its conserved first and last residue. A clone size is listed for some rows: how often the clone was seen (once, few, many), or a class if it is expanded.

clone_size j_call v_call cdr3_aa
. TRBJ2-1 TRBV9 ASSVQGLNNEQF
. TRBJ1-2 TRBV6-5 ASSPGQGNYGYT
. TRBJ1-2 TRBV14 ASSRQRPTGVWNYGYT
. TRBJ1-4 TRBV6-5 ASSYSQGGSNEKLF
. TRBJ2-2 TRBV27 ASSPQGIGELF
. TRBJ2-5 TRBV9 ASSPHRGLGETQY
. TRBJ2-7 TRBV21-1 ASSNIRNSYEQY
. TRBJ1-2 TRBV11-3 ASSLSNREYYGYT
. TRBJ1-1 TRBV5-1 ASSLWGRTEAF
. TRBJ2-6 TRBV2 ASGGSRPGANVLT
. TRBJ1-1 TRBV2 ASRVTLNTEAF
. TRBJ1-2 TRBV28 ASSWDYKKGYT
. TRBJ1-1 TRBV2 ASSVAHRDTEAF
once TRBJ2-7 TRBV5-6 ASTRFRIGQSLEQY
. TRBJ1-6 TRBV7-3 ASSPHREHNSPLH
. TRBJ1-2 TRBV9 ASSARTGGYGYT
. TRBJ2-2 TRBV6-6 ASTRPPGTGELF
. TRBJ2-1 TRBV5-1 ASSLSVAAGINEQF
few TRBJ2-1 TRBV5-1 ASSPGGAYNEQF
once TRBJ1-1 TRBV5-6 ASSLNQAMNTEAF
few TRBJ1-4 TRBV5-1 ASSLGTGVEKLF
. TRBJ2-5 TRBV9 ASSVDLRQETQY
. TRBJ1-2 TRBV10-3 AISESGTNYGYT
. TRBJ1-4 TRBV5-1 ASSETGYEKLF
. TRBJ1-5 TRBV20-1 SASGGQGFQPQH
few TRBJ2-1 TRBV2 ASSGSSGGLYNEQF
. TRBJ1-2 TRBV11-2 ASSLQGALYGYT
few TRBJ1-4 TRBV10-3 AISDRGLNEKLF
. TRBJ1-2 TRBV27 ASSFRGNYGYT
. TRBJ2-5 TRBV9 ASSVGAGAQETQY
. TRBJ2-7 TRBV5-1 ASSPGGTAFIEQY